The 5 T cell receptor beta chains given below trace back to one sample, sequenced in a study of cytomegalovirus exposure and HLA in healthy donors. Use of 60 Vbeta and 13 Jbeta primers characterized the PCR. TCRdb's copy holds only in-frame clones and misses some; the assay was immunoSEQ multiplex PCR. The profile shows over 30,000 clones, about nine tenths of them singletons. What was sequenced was PBMCs. These receptors came from a woman in her 40s in good health and CMV-seropositive.

The chain is built from TRBV7-8 and TRBJ1-2, with D possibly being TRBD1 (6 bases). V lost 1 base, J lost 7 bases, and 10 bases lay in between. This CDR3 contains 13 residues. Per the germline V gene, CDR1 is SGHVS and CDR2 is FQNEAQ. The CDR3 nucleotides are TGTGCCAGCAGCTTAGATTTGGGGGCTGGCTACACCTTC. It encodes CASSLDLGAGYTF.

The V call is TRBV4-3, the J call TRBJ1-6, with a weak D call TRBD1 (5 bases). Trimming took 3 bases from V and 7 from J, leaving 16 bases between them. Germline V gene data show CDR1 as LGHNA and CDR2 as YSLEER. The CDR3 is made up of 16 amino acids. The CDR3 is CASSQWPGGGNSPLHF. The CDR3 DNA follows: TGCGCCAGCAGCCAGTGGCCTGGGGGGGGAAATTCACCCCTCCACTTT.

This clone occurred a few times. The V call is TRBV2, the J call TRBJ2-3; D perhaps matches TRBD2 (6 bases). This CDR3 spans 13 amino acids. V dropped 5 bases and J dropped 4 bases, with 10 bases sitting between them. Germline CDR1 reads SNHLY; CDR2 reads FYNNEI. The CDR3 loop is CASSSGEADTQYF. The CDR3, as DNA: TGTGCCAGCAGTTCGGGGGAAGCAGATACGCAGTATTTT. The entire variable domain, with the rest obtained from reference TRBV2 and TRBJ2-3, is as follows: EPEVTQTPSHQVTQMGQEVILRCVPISNHLYFYWYRQILGQKVEFLVSFYNNEISEKSEIFDDQFSVERPDGSNFTLKIRSTKLEDSAMYFCASSSGEADTQYFGPGTRLTVL.

The gene calls are TRBV5-1 and TRBJ1-1, with a tentative D call TRBD1 (5 bases). CDR3 length: 14 residues. Looked up from germline, CDR1 is SGHRS and CDR2 is YFSETQ. The V end lost 2 bases, the J end lost 4 bases, and 12 bases lay between the germline ends. The CDR3, as DNA: TGCGCCAGCAGCTTTGGTGACGGGGGCACTGAAGCTTTCTTT. As protein: CASSFGDGGTEAFF.

The rearrangement uses TRBV7-2 and TRBJ2-7, with D maybe TRBD2 (5 bases). The CDR3 runs to 13 residues. The germline V and J ends were trimmed by 3 bases and 2 bases, with 8 bases remaining between them. Germline values: CDR1 SGHTA, CDR2 FQGNSA. The DNA of the CDR3 is TGTGCCAGCAGCTTCTCCGGGGCCTACGAGCAGTACTTC. Translation: CASSFSGAYEQYF.